The 23 T cell receptor beta chains below were found in one sample sequenced in a study of blood T cell repertoires in COVID-19. Sequencing used immunoSEQ multiplex PCR; TCRdb keeps in-frame clones, though not all of them. The data show 80,000 to 100,000 clones, with 86% seen just once and about 9.3% held by the top ten. Sequenced sample: peripheral blood. The receptors were sampled from a man between 45 and 60 years old with acute or convalescent COVID-19.

This rearrangement joins TRBV14 to TRBJ2-1; 7 bases fit TRBD2. Trimming took 2 bases from V and 9 from J; bases not matched to a gene: 16. This CDR3 region has 17 residues. Germline lookup yields CDR1 SGHDN and CDR2 FVKESK. The CDR3 sequence: CASSQLRREVTAVEQFF. As DNA, the CDR3 is TGTGCCAGCAGCCAACTCAGACGGGAGGTCACAGCAGTTGAGCAGTTCTTC.

This chain connects TRBV2 to TRBJ2-2; 8 bases are a match to TRBD1. Germline assignment: CDR1 SNHLY and CDR2 FYNNEI. V gave up 8 bases and J gave up 6 bases; unmatched junction bases: 14. This CDR3 region has 16 residues. The CDR3 loop is CASEFDRGPSAGELFF. For the CDR3, the DNA is TGTGCCAGCGAATTCGACAGGGGTCCCAGCGCCGGGGAGCTGTTTTTT.

The chain uses TRBV10-3 and TRBJ1-1; 8 bases map to TRBD1. This CDR3 is built from 13 residues. Germline V lookup: CDR1 ENHRY, CDR2 SYGVKD. Trimming removed 4 bases from V and 6 bases from J; junction bases left unmatched: 4. The CDR3, as DNA: TGTGCCATCAGTGCCCGGGACAGGTCTGAAGCTTTCTTT. Its protein product is CAISARDRSEAFF.

A few counts support this clone. This sequence joins TRBV5-1 and TRBJ2-5, with TRBD1 identical over 8 bases. The CDR3 is made up of 15 amino acids. V shed 3 bases, J shed 1 base, and the junction held 5 bases outside the gene matches. Germline CDR1 reads SGHRS; CDR2 reads YFSETQ. This CDR3 is CASSWGTGAQETQYF. The DNA for the CDR3 is TGCGCCAGCAGCTGGGGGACAGGCGCCCAAGAGACCCAGTACTTC.

This chain joins TRBV7-6 and TRBJ1-2; 9 bases match TRBD1. The CDR3 contains 16 residues. Germline CDR1 is SGHVS and CDR2 is FNYEAQ. V shed 5 bases and J 6 bases; nucleotides not matched to a gene: 13. CDR3: CASSARTGGVVDGYTF. CDR3 DNA: TGTGCCAGCAGCGCCAGAACAGGGGGCGTAGTAGATGGCTACACCTTC.

The chain recombines TRBV7-8 with TRBJ2-3, with TRBD2 matching 11 bases. Germline-derived CDR1 and CDR2 are SGHVS and FQNEAQ. The CDR3 runs 20 residues. V gave up 0 bases and J gave up 0 bases; unmatched junction bases: 11. Here the CDR3 reads CASSLAPLAGGTDSTDTQYF. CDR3 DNA: TGTGCCAGCAGCTTAGCGCCCCTAGCGGGAGGAACGGATAGCACAGATACGCAGTATTTT.

The J gene is TRBJ2-1, the V gene TRBV6-5; TRBD2 might be the D (6 bases). The CDR3 spans 12 residues. CDR1 is MNHEY, CDR2 SVGAGI, per germline. The V and J ends lost 6 bases and 6 bases respectively, with 9 bases between them. This chain's CDR3 is CASRATSNEQFF. CDR3 DNA sequence: TGTGCCAGCAGGGCGACTAGCAATGAGCAGTTCTTC.

V is TRBV18 and J is TRBJ1-6; D may be TRBD1 (5 bases). This CDR3 is 15 amino acids long. Trimming shortened V by 2 bases and J by 7 bases, and 12 bases separated the two germline ends. Germline CDR1 reads KGHSH; CDR2 reads LQKENI. The CDR3 loop reads CASSPSQGWNSPLHF. Written as DNA, the CDR3 is TGTGCCAGCTCACCAAGTCAGGGTTGGAATTCACCCCTCCACTTT.

This clone was seen a handful of times. The V gene is TRBV5-1, the J gene TRBJ2-3; D perhaps matches TRBD2 (5 bases). Looked up from germline, CDR1 is SGHRS and CDR2 is YFSETQ. There are 14 residues in the CDR3. The V and J ends lost 5 bases and 1 base respectively, with 11 bases between them. The CDR3 reads CASRLGLRTDTQYF. Written as DNA, the CDR3 is TGCGCCAGCAGACTCGGACTCCGCACAGATACGCAGTATTTT.

This clone was seen just once. CDR3 nucleotide sequence: TGTGCCAGCAGTGAATTAGGGTCTAGCCCCTATGAGCAGTTCTTC. Translating gives CASSELGSSPYEQFF. The chain employs TRBV6-1 and TRBJ2-1; a possible D gene is TRBD2 (5 bases). The V gene's germline CDR1 is MNHNS and CDR2 SASEGT. This CDR3 is 15 amino acids long. V gave up 2 bases and J gave up 8 bases, with 16 bases separating them.

The chain combines TRBV24-1 with TRBJ2-3, with 13 nucleotides matching TRBD2. J lost 0 bases, V lost 2 bases, and 4 bases had no gene match. Germline lookup yields CDR1 KGHDR and CDR2 SFDVKD. The CDR3 has 18 amino acids. CDR3 protein: CATSDSPGLAGSTDTQYF. In DNA form, the CDR3 reads TGTGCCACCAGTGATTCCCCGGGACTAGCGGGGAGCACAGATACGCAGTATTTT.

This clone was observed a few times. J is TRBJ1-1 and V is TRBV3-1 (or the pseudogene TRBV3-2); maybe TRBD1 (6 bases). V was trimmed by 3 bases and J by 4 bases, leaving 12 bases between them. Germline values: CDR1 LGHDT, CDR2 YNNKEL (reference sequence). The CDR3 consists of 14 residues. The CDR3 loop reads CASSHLGARTEAFF. CDR3 nucleotides: TGTGCCAGCAGCCACTTGGGGGCGCGCACTGAAGCTTTCTTT.

The chain combines TRBV13 with TRBJ2-1, with unresolved D. Per the germline V gene, CDR1 is PRHDT and CDR2 is FYEKMQ (reference sequence). V lost 1 base, J lost 8 bases, and 9 bases lay in between. CDR3 length: 13 residues. DNA of the CDR3: TGTGCCAGCAGCTTAGAAGTTAACTATGAGCAGTTCTTC. It codes for CASSLEVNYEQFF.

The genes are TRBV7-9 and TRBJ1-2; 7 nucleotides align to TRBD1. The germline V gene encodes CDR1 SEHNR and CDR2 FQNEAQ (reference sequence). The J segment lost 8 bases and the V segment lost 9 bases, leaving 12 bases of the junction unmatched. The CDR3 extends over 13 amino acids. Here the CDR3 DNA reads TGTGCCAGTTCGGACAGGCTAAATTTGGGCTACACCTTC. Amino acids: CASSDRLNLGYTF.

The chain joins TRBV10-2 to TRBJ2-7; TRBD1 is a possible D gene (5 bases). V was pared by 5 bases and J by 4 bases, with 12 bases between. The CDR3 has 13 amino acids. The germline V gene encodes CDR1 WSHSY and CDR2 SAAADI. This chain's CDR3 is CASSRGRDYEQYF. The CDR3 bases are TGCGCCAGCAGTAGGGGCAGGGATTACGAGCAGTACTTC.

The gene calls are TRBV7-2 and TRBJ1-5; 9 bases line up with TRBD1. From germline, CDR1 is SGHTA and CDR2 FQGNSA. Trimming at V came to 2 bases and at J to 5 bases, leaving 7 bases not matched to a gene. The CDR3 length is 16 residues. The CDR3 region has the DNA TGTGCCAGCAGCTTACAGGGACAGGGCGCGCATCAGCCCCAGCATTTT. It encodes CASSLQGQGAHQPQHF.

This chain joins TRBV19 and TRBJ1-1; D gene ambiguous. The CDR3 extends over 9 amino acids. The germline CDR1 and CDR2 sequences are LNHDA and SQIVND (reference sequence). Trimming stripped 8 bases from V and 4 bases from J, with 2 bases between. The CDR3 sequence is CASRTEAFF. DNA of the CDR3: TGTGCCAGTCGCACTGAAGCTTTCTTT.

The genes are TRBV3-1 (or the pseudogene TRBV3-2) and TRBJ2-1, with 13 bases aligning to TRBD2. The CDR3 spans 15 residues. The V gene's germline CDR1 is LGHDT and CDR2 YNNKEL (reference sequence). The V and J ends lost 2 bases and 9 bases, in that order; junction bases with no gene match: 4. The CDR3 sequence is CASSQTSGRAGEQFF. For the CDR3, the DNA is TGTGCCAGCAGCCAAACTAGCGGGAGGGCGGGTGAGCAGTTCTTC.

The V and J genes are TRBV2 and TRBJ1-3; D ambiguous. The CDR3 is made up of 14 amino acids. Germline CDR1 reads SNHLY; CDR2 reads FYNNEI. Deletions cut 7 bases from V and 1 base from J, with 11 bases between. The CDR3 is CASKRATSGNTIYF. The CDR3, as DNA: TGTGCCAGCAAGAGGGCAACTTCTGGAAACACCATATATTTT.

The chain uses TRBV7-9 and TRBJ1-3; D is unclear. V shed 2 bases and J shed 4 bases, with 6 bases lying between them. CDR1 is SEHNR, CDR2 FQNEAQ, per germline (reference sequence). This CDR3 comprises 13 residues. The CDR3 reads CASSLNGGNTIYF. The CDR3 nucleotides are TGTGCCAGCAGCTTAAATGGCGGAAACACCATATATTTT.

In this sample, this clone turned up once. This rearrangement joins TRBV5-6 to TRBJ2-4, with D tentatively TRBD2 (6 bases). With 5 bases removed from V and 0 bases from J, the gap between germline ends came to 12 bases. There are 15 residues in the CDR3. The germline CDR1 and CDR2 sequences are SGHDT and YYEEEE. CDR3 sequence: CASSDGGLAKNIQYF. The CDR3 bases are TGTGCCAGCAGTGACGGGGGACTAGCCAAAAACATTCAGTACTTC.

A few counts support this clone. The chain carries TRBV18 and TRBJ1-2; TRBD1 is a possible D gene (6 bases). The germline V gene encodes CDR1 KGHSH and CDR2 LQKENI. V was pared by 4 bases and J by 6 bases, with 12 bases between. The length of the CDR3 is 13 residues. In DNA, the CDR3 is TGTGCCAGCTCACGCAACAGGGAGAATGGCTACACCTTC. It is translated as CASSRNRENGYTF.

This clone has just a few counts. J is TRBJ2-7 and V is TRBV7-2, with 12 bases aligning to TRBD2. Germline V gene data show CDR1 as SGHTA and CDR2 as FQGNSA. This CDR3 is built from 14 residues. After removal of 0 bases from V and 10 bases from J, the junction contained 4 bases not matched to a gene. DNA for the CDR3: TGTGCCAGCAGCTTAGCCGCTAGCGGGGGGGTACAGTACTTC. Its protein product is CASSLAASGGVQYF.